This T cell receptor (beta chain) originates from a study of cytotoxic CD8 clonotypes in ibrutinib-treated CLL. Points from the study as a whole: Age-matched healthy donor levels were exceeded by baseline clonality, which tracked circulating CD8+ T-cell counts.

As to this clone: Its specificity is not known.

TCRdb's copy holds only in-frame clones and misses some; the assay was immunoSEQ multiplex PCR. Of over 45,000 clones listed, approximately 50% are singletons. The CDR3 loop spans 13 amino acids. The V gene's germline CDR1 is SGHKS and CDR2 YYEKEE (reference sequence). Trimming cost V 2 bases and J 4 bases, with 9 bases left between them. This clonotype originated in a human donor with chronic lymphocytic leukemia. This specimen consisted of PBMCs, obtained at disease progression, from a patient treated with ibrutinib. This sequence joins TRBV5-5 and TRBJ1-1, with D perhaps matching TRBD1 (6 bases). Here the CDR3 reads CASSFTGTTEAFF. CDR3 bases: TGTGCCAGCAGCTTTACAGGGACCACTGAAGCTTTCTTT.